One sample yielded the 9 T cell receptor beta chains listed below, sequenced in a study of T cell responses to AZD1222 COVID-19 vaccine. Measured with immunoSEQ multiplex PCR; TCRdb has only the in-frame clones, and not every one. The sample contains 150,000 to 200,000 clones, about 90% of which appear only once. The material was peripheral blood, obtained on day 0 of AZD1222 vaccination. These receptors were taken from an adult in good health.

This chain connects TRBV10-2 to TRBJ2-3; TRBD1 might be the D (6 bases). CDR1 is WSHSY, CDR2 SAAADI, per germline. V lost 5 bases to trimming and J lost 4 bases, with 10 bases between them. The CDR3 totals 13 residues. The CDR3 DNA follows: TGCGCCAGCAGTCTGTACAGGGCAGATACGCAGTATTTT. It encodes CASSLYRADTQYF.

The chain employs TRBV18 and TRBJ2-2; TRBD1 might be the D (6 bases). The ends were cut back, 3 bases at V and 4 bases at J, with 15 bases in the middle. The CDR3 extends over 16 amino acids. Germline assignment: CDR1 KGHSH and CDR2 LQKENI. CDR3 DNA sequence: TGTGCCAGCTCACCCCCGACCCCCAGGGGCACCGGGGAGCTGTTTTTT. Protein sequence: CASSPPTPRGTGELFF.

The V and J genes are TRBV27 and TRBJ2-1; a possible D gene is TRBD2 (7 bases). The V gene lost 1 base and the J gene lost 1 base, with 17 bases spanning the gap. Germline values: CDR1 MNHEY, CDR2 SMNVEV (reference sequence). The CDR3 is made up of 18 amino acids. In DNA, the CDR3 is TGTGCCAGCAGTTTATTAGGACTCCGGGGGGCATCCTACAATGAGCAGTTCTTC. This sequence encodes CASSLLGLRGASYNEQFF.

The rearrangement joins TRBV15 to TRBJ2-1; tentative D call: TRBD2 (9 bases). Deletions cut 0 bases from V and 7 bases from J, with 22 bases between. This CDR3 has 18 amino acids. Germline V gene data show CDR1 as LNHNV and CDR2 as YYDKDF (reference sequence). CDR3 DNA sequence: TGTGCCACCAGCAGAGAAGGACAGGGTGGCGGGAGGGCGAATGAGCAGTTCTTC. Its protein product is CATSREGQGGGRANEQFF.

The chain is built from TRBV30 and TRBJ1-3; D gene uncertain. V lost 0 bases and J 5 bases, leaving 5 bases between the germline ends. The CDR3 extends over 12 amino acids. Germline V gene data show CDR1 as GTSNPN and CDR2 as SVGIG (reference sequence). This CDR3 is CAWSVLRNTIYF. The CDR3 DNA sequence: TGTGCCTGGAGTGTACTCAGAAACACCATATATTTT.

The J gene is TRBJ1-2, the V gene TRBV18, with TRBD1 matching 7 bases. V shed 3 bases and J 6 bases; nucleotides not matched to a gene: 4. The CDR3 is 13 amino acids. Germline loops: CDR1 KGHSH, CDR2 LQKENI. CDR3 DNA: TGTGCCAGCTCACCGACAGGGAGAGATGGCTACACCTTC. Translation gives CASSPTGRDGYTF.

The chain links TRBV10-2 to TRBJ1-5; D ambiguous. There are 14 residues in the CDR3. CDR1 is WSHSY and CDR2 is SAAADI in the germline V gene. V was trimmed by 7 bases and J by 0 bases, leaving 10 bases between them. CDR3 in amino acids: CASTGGNSNQPQHF. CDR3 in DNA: TGCGCCAGCACGGGAGGGAATAGCAATCAGCCCCAGCATTTT.

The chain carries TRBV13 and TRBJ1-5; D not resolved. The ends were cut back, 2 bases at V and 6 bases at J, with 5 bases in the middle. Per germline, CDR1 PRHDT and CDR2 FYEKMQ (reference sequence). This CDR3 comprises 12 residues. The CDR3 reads CASSLKGQPQHF. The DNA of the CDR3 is TGTGCCAGCAGCTTAAAAGGTCAGCCCCAGCATTTT.

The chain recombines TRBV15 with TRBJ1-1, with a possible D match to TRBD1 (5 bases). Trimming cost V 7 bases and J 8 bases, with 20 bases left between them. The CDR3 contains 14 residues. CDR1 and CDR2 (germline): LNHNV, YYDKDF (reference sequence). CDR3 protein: CATMSSTRGQEAFF. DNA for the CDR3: TGTGCCACCATGTCGTCGACAAGGGGCCAGGAAGCTTTCTTT.